These 20 T cell receptor beta chains share one sample of origin, sequenced in a study of blood T cell repertoires in COVID-19. Data came from immunoSEQ multiplex PCR; TCRdb stores just in-frame clones and leaves some out. The top ten hold 2% to 3% of the sample, which has 250,000 or so clones, more than 80% seen once. The sample taken for sequencing was peripheral blood. The receptors were gathered from a man aged 30-40 years with COVID-19, enrolled during active disease.

The chain has TRBV5-6 and TRBJ1-1, with 9 nucleotides matching TRBD1. The length of the CDR3 is 15 residues. Germline lookup yields CDR1 SGHDT and CDR2 YYEEEE. The junction had 8 bases not matched to a gene; V was cut back by 4 bases and J by 4 bases. CDR3 in amino acids: CASSQRQGDGTEAFF. The DNA of the CDR3 is TGTGCCAGCAGCCAAAGACAGGGGGACGGCACTGAAGCTTTCTTT.

This clone was counted between two and nine times. The chain uses TRBV18 and TRBJ2-4, with 8 bases fitting TRBD1. Germline values: CDR1 KGHSH, CDR2 LQKENI. The CDR3 is 13 amino acids. The trim removed 6 bases at V and 3 bases at J, leaving 1 base unmatched. DNA for the CDR3: TGTGCCAGCTCGACAGGGGACAAAAACATTCAGTACTTC. Its protein product is CASSTGDKNIQYF.

This chain links TRBV28 with TRBJ2-7; D gene uncertain. The CDR3 extends over 15 amino acids. Germline loops: CDR1 MDHEN, CDR2 SYDVKM. Between the trimmed V and J ends, which lost 6 bases and 1 base, there was a span of 16 bases. CDR3 sequence: CASSRELVYSYEQYF. The CDR3 region has the DNA TGTGCCAGCAGCCGCGAGTTAGTTTATTCCTACGAGCAGTACTTC.

The chain combines TRBV5-1 with TRBJ2-2; 11 positions match TRBD2. The germline V gene encodes CDR1 SGHRS and CDR2 YFSETQ. The CDR3 runs 17 residues. Trimming cost V 3 bases and J 6 bases; bases outside gene matches: 10. The CDR3 protein is CASSSTPGLAVAGELFF. CDR3 coding DNA: TGCGCCAGCAGCTCGACGCCGGGACTAGCGGTTGCCGGGGAGCTGTTTTTT.

The rearrangement links TRBV5-5 to TRBJ2-1; TRBD2 matches 15 bases. Germline CDR1 reads SGHKS; CDR2 reads YYEKEE (reference sequence). This CDR3 region has 17 residues. J was trimmed by 9 bases and V by 0 bases; bases with no gene match: 7. The CDR3 loop reads CASSLDLGTSGGLEQFF. As DNA, the CDR3 is TGTGCCAGCAGCTTGGATCTAGGGACTAGCGGGGGGCTTGAGCAGTTCTTC.

The chain employs TRBV11-3 and TRBJ2-1; maybe TRBD2 (6 bases). V was clipped by 0 bases and J by 1 base, with 10 bases between them. CDR1 SGHNT and CDR2 YENEEA come from the germline V gene. This CDR3 has 16 amino acids. The CDR3: CASSLDEAGSYNEQFF. Here the CDR3 DNA reads TGTGCCAGCAGCTTAGATGAGGCGGGGTCCTACAATGAGCAGTTCTTC.

The chain is built from TRBV18 and TRBJ1-2; 8 bases match TRBD1. Trimming removed 3 bases from V and 7 bases from J; junction bases left unmatched: 7. Germline assignment: CDR1 KGHSH and CDR2 LQKENI. CDR3 size: 14 residues. DNA of the CDR3: TGTGCCAGCTCACCGGGGGCAGGGGGCTCTGGCTACACCTTC. Amino acid sequence: CASSPGAGGSGYTF.

The chain combines TRBV9 with TRBJ2-1; 8 bases are shared with TRBD1. There are 15 residues in the CDR3. V was clipped by 3 bases and J by 0 bases; unmatched bases: 2. Per germline, CDR1 SGDLS and CDR2 YYNGEE. CDR3 protein: CASSATGGSYNEQFF. The CDR3 DNA reads TGTGCCAGCAGCGCCACAGGGGGCTCCTACAATGAGCAGTTCTTC.

This rearrangement joins TRBV27 to TRBJ1-1; the match to TRBD1 covers 10 bases. The J segment lost 5 bases and the V segment lost 5 bases, leaving 8 bases of the junction unmatched. CDR1 and CDR2 (germline): MNHEY, SMNVEV (reference sequence). The CDR3 runs 15 residues. The CDR3 protein is CASSQLTGGETEAFF. In DNA, the CDR3 is TGTGCCAGCAGTCAACTGACAGGGGGCGAAACTGAAGCTTTCTTT.

The chain couples TRBV5-1 to TRBJ2-2; D possibly corresponds to TRBD1 (6 bases). From germline, CDR1 is SGHRS and CDR2 YFSETQ. The CDR3 is made up of 16 amino acids. The V end was cut by 1 base, the J end by 5 bases, with 15 bases between. The CDR3 here is CASSLMPGDLTGELFF. CDR3 coding DNA: TGCGCCAGCAGCTTGATGCCAGGGGATTTGACCGGGGAGCTGTTTTTT.

J is TRBJ2-1 and V is TRBV5-4; 7 nucleotides line up with TRBD2. The germline V gene has CDR1 SGHNT and CDR2 YYREEE (reference sequence). This CDR3 contains 16 residues. V shed 2 bases, J shed 1 base, and the junction held 6 bases outside the gene matches. The CDR3 sequence is CASSFGGSGSYNEQFF. The CDR3 coding sequence is TGTGCCAGCAGCTTTGGCGGGAGTGGGTCCTACAATGAGCAGTTCTTC.

The CDR3, as DNA: TGTGCCAGCAGCGCTGCCTGCAGGTTTATGATAGACACAGATACGCAGTATTTT. Encoded protein: CASSAACRFMIDTDTQYF. V gene TRBV3-1 (or the pseudogene TRBV3-2) combines with J gene TRBJ2-3, with no clear D. Trimming shortened V by 5 bases and J by 2 bases, and 23 bases separated the two germline ends. The germline gives CDR1 LGHDT, CDR2 YNNKEL (reference sequence). The CDR3 has 18 amino acids.

The gene calls are TRBV28 and TRBJ2-1, with no clear D. CDR1 is MDHEN and CDR2 is SYDVKM in the germline V gene. The CDR3 runs 12 residues. The V end lost 3 bases, the J end lost 7 bases, and 7 bases lay between the germline ends. CDR3 in DNA: TGTGCCAGCAGTTTTTCGGTGAATGAGCAGTTCTTC. Its protein product is CASSFSVNEQFF.

J is TRBJ1-1 and V is TRBV19; 11 bases agree with TRBD1. After removal of 6 bases from V and 0 bases from J, the junction contained 9 bases not matched to a gene. CDR1 is LNHDA and CDR2 is SQIVND in the germline V gene (reference sequence). The CDR3 is 17 residues long. The CDR3 loop is CASSRRTGGGLNTEAFF. The CDR3 DNA follows: TGTGCCAGTAGCCGTCGGACAGGGGGCGGACTGAACACTGAAGCTTTCTTT. Filled out from reference TRBV19 and TRBJ1-1, the complete variable domain reads DGGITQSPKYLFRKEGQNVTLSCEQNLNHDAMYWYRQDPGQGLRLIYYSQIVNDFQKGDIAEGYSVSREKKESFPLTVTSAQKNPTAFYLCASSRRTGGGLNTEAFFGQGTRLTVV.

The chain has TRBV10-3 and TRBJ2-7; 9 bases are shared with TRBD1. Trimming took 3 bases from V and 4 from J; bases not matched to a gene: 7. CDR1 and CDR2 (germline): ENHRY, SYGVKD. This CDR3 is built from 15 residues. The CDR3 sequence: CAISEKGTGPYEQYF. The DNA for the CDR3 is TGTGCCATCAGTGAAAAGGGGACAGGGCCGTACGAGCAGTACTTC.

The rearrangement links TRBV15 to TRBJ1-4, with 7 bases identical to TRBD1. The CDR3 is 17 amino acids. Germline V CDR1 and CDR2: LNHNV, YYDKDF (reference sequence). The V gene end was trimmed by 5 bases and the J gene end by 4 bases; junction bases not matched to a gene: 13. CDR3 region: CATSPPGLDRVNEKLFF. CDR3 nucleotides: TGTGCCACCAGCCCTCCTGGGCTTGACAGGGTTAATGAAAAACTGTTTTTT.

This chain uses TRBV29-1 with TRBJ1-5, with TRBD1 matching over 10 bases. CDR3 size: 15 residues. Trimming cost V 7 bases and J 0 bases; bases outside gene matches: 6. In germline, CDR1 is SQVTM, CDR2 ANQGSEA. The CDR3 protein is CSALDRGDSNQPQHF. In nucleotides, the CDR3 is TGCAGCGCACTGGACAGGGGGGATAGCAATCAGCCCCAGCATTTT. Full variable domain (remainder filled in from reference TRBV29-1 and TRBJ1-5): SAVISQKPSRDICQRGTSLTIQCQVDSQVTMMFWYRQQPGQSLTLIATANQGSEATYESGFVIDKFPISRPNLTFSTLTVSNMSPEDSSIYLCSALDRGDSNQPQHFGDGTRLSIL.

The chain is built from TRBV7-9 and TRBJ2-1; 7 bases fit TRBD2. This CDR3 has 14 amino acids. In germline, CDR1 is SEHNR, CDR2 FQNEAQ (reference sequence). The V gene end was trimmed by 4 bases and the J gene end by 12 bases; junction bases not matched to a gene: 12. The CDR3 coding sequence is TGTGCCAGCAGCTGGACCTCTAGCGGAGTGGGGCAGTTCTTC. Translating it yields CASSWTSSGVGQFF.

Notes on this clone: The sample carries other DNA sequences with the same CDR3. The chain recombines TRBV7-3 with TRBJ2-3, with D perhaps TRBD2 (5 bases). Germline V gene lookup returns CDR1 SGHTA and CDR2 FQGTGA. V was pared by 5 bases and J by 0 bases, with 9 bases between. There are 14 residues in the CDR3. The chain's CDR3 is CASSSGTSTDTQYF. CDR3 bases: TGTGCCAGCAGCAGCGGAACTAGCACAGATACGCAGTATTTT.

J is TRBJ1-4 and V is TRBV15; TRBD1 aligns across 7 bases. J gave up 8 bases and V 3 bases, and 12 bases lay outside the gene matches. The germline gives CDR1 LNHNV, CDR2 YYDKDF (reference sequence). The CDR3 spans 16 residues. The CDR3, as DNA: TGTGCCACCAGCAGGGCCCTACAGGGGATTAACGAAAAACTGTTTTTT. It yields the protein CATSRALQGINEKLFF.